This T cell receptor (beta chain) was sequenced for a study of T cell responses to AZD1222 COVID-19 vaccine. On this clone itself: Its antigen is undetermined.

Broader study findings: Scientists sampled the repertoires only once the peak T cell response had passed. Regions 160-218 and 743-854 held dominance among vaccine-associated CD4 TCRs, which spanned spike.

The junction had 8 bases not matched to a gene; V was cut back by 4 bases and J by 4 bases. Germline-derived CDR1 and CDR2 are SGHRS and YFSETQ. The CDR3 loop spans 16 amino acids. Using immunoSEQ multiplex PCR, the repertoire was profiled, and TCRdb retains in-frame clones only, with some absent. Of about 140,000 clones listed, over 75% were seen once; the top ten hold about 4.4%. The material was peripheral blood, obtained on day 0 of AZD1222 vaccination. The chain combines TRBV5-1 with TRBJ2-2; TRBD2 aligns across 9 bases. The sequence came from an adult in good health. The CDR3 here is CASSAIAGVSTGELFF. The CDR3 DNA sequence: TGCGCCAGCAGCGCCATAGCGGGGGTGTCCACCGGGGAGCTGTTTTTT. Supplemented by reference TRBV5-1 and TRBJ2-2, the full variable domain reads KAGVTQTPRYLIKTRGQQVTLSCSPISGHRSVSWYQQTPGQGLQFLFEYFSETQRNKGNFPGRFSGRQFSNSRSEMNVSTLELGDSALYLCASSAIAGVSTGELFFGEGSRLTVL.